This T cell receptor (beta chain) was captured in a study of blood T cell repertoires in COVID-19. As processed by the authors: Reference gene primers were amplified, and this amplification served to estimate nucleated cell counts. Libraries were prepared by immunoSEQ multiplex PCR; TCRdb keeps only in-frame clonotypes and omits some of them. From that table come the V and J calls and clone size; the DNA was used to work out D and trimming. The sample includes roughly 120,000 clones, 70% to 90% of them seen just once. Trimming pared 3 bases from V and 5 bases from J, leaving 11 bases between. CDR3 size: 14 residues. Germline V gives CDR1 LNHDA, CDR2 SQIVND (reference sequence).

The TCR sequence derives from a woman between 45 and 65 years old with acute or convalescent COVID-19. Sequenced input: peripheral blood. The chain carries TRBV19 and TRBJ2-1, with a tentative D call TRBD2 (6 bases). CDR3 loop: CASSITAGHNEQFF. The CDR3 nucleotides are TGTGCCAGTAGTATCACGGCGGGGCACAATGAGCAGTTCTTC.